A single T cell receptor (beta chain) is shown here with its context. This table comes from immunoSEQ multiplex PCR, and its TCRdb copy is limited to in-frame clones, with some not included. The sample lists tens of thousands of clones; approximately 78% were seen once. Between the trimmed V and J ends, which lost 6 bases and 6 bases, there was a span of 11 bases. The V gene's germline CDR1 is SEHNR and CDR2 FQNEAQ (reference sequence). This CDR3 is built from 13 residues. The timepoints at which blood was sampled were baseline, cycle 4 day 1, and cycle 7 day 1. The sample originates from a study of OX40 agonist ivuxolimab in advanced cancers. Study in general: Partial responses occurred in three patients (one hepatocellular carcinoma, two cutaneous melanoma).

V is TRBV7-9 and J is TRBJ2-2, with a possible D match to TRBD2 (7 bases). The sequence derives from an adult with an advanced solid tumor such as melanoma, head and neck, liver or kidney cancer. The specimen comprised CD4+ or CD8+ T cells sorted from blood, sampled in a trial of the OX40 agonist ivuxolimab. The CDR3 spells CASSPGGAGELFF. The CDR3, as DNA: TGTGCCAGCAGTCCGGGGGGCGCCGGGGAGCTGTTTTTT.